The subject of this entry is one T cell receptor (beta chain). Antigen: not known. This CDR3 is 14 amino acids long. The germline CDR1 and CDR2 sequences are MDHEN and SYDVKM. Trimming removed 8 bases from V and 4 bases from J, with 17 bases in between. Using quantitative 5'-RACE with molecular barcodes, the authors made TCR beta libraries. TCRdb re-derived calls from the 5' RACE reads in MiXCR, one entry per CDR3 protein. This sample yields about 150,000 distinct CDR3 sequences, of which about a third are seen a single time; around 6% belongs to the top ten. The data belong to a study of CD8 T cells in ankylosing spondylitis. Study-wide results and caveats: Some motif variants had been reported before (in reactive arthritis synovial fluid and blood). In ankylosing spondylitis patients, matched synovial fluid reportedly showed significant enrichment of disease-linked clones.

The J gene is TRBJ1-1, the V gene TRBV28; weak D call: TRBD1 (6 bases). The receptor was isolated from a male donor with ankylosing spondylitis. The sequenced material came from synovial fluid, either unsorted or a sorted T cell fraction (not recorded which). In DNA form, the CDR3 reads TGTGCCAGCCGGGGGGCCGGAGGGGGCACTGAAGCTTTCTTT. Translation: CASRGAGGGTEAFF.